Sequencing of this T cell receptor beta chain was carried out in a study of control samples from healthy donors and cancer patients. Clones were read by immunoSEQ multiplex PCR, and TCRdb kept only the in-frame ones, dropping some. The sample shows around 110,000 clones, approximately 93% of them seen only once. The CDR3 runs 16 residues. CDR1 MNHNS and CDR2 SASEGT come from the germline V gene. Trimming pared 1 base from V and 1 base from J, leaving 14 bases between. The source of this sequence is a man aged 25-40 years in good health. This chain uses TRBV6-1 with TRBJ2-7, with a possible D match to TRBD1 (6 bases). The sequencing input was blood. The CDR3 is CASSEVWGHISYEQYF. The CDR3 nucleotides are TGTGCCAGCAGTGAAGTGTGGGGACACATTTCCTACGAGCAGTACTTC.